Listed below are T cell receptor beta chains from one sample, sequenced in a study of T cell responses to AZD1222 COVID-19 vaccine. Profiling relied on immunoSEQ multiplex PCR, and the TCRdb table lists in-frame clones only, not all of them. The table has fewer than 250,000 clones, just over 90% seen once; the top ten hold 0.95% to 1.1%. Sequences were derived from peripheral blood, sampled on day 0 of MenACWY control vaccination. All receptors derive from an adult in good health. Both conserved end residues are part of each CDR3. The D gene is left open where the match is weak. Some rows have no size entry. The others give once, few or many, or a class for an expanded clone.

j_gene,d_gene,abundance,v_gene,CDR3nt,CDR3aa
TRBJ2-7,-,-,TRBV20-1,TGCAGTGCTAGTCGGGGGCGGACCTACGAGCAGTACTTC,CSASRGRTYEQYF
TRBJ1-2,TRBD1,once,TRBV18,TGTGCCAGCTCACAATCCGGGACAGGGACTGTCTATGGCTACACCTTC,CASSQSGTGTVYGYTF
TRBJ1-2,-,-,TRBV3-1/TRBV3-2,TGTGCCAGCAGCCAAGGGGGTTGGGGGAGTAGCTATGGCTACACCTTC,CASSQGGWGSSYGYTF
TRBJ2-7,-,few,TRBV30,TGTGCCTGGAATCGGCACTATCTTTACGAGCAGTACTTC,CAWNRHYLYEQYF
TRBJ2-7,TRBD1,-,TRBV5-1,TGCGCCAGCAGCTCGGGGCAAGCCTTCGGACAGGGAAAGCAGTACTTC,CASSSGQAFGQGKQYF
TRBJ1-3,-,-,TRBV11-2,TGTGCCAGCAGCTTGATGGCTAACTCTGGAAACACCATATATTTT,CASSLMANSGNTIYF
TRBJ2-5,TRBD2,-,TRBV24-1,TGTGCCACCAGTGATGGGGGGGTAATCCGGAGGACCCAGTACTTC,CATSDGGVIRRTQYF
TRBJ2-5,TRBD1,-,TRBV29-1,TGCAGCGTCCTAGGGACAGCGAGGAATCAAGAGACCCAGTACTTC,CSVLGTARNQETQYF
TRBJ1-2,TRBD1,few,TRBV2,TGTGCCAGCAGGCCGGGACAGGGGTACGGCTACACCTTC,CASRPGQGYGYTF
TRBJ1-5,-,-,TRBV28,TGTGCCAGCAGTTGGGCAGGGCGCGGCAATCAGCCCCAGCATTTT,CASSWAGRGNQPQHF
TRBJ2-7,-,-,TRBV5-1,TGCGCCAGCAGCTTGGGGCAGTTCTACGAGCAGTACTTC,CASSLGQFYEQYF
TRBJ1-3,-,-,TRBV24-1,TGTGCCACCAGTGATTTAAACCGACCTGGAAACACCATATATTTT,CATSDLNRPGNTIYF
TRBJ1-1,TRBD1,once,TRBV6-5,TGTGCCAGCAGTTTCCCGGACAGGACGACTGAAGCTTTCTTT,CASSFPDRTTEAFF
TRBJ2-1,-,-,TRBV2,TGTGCCAGCAGTGATTACAATGAGCAGTTCTTC,CASSDYNEQFF
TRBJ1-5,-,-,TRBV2,TGTGCCAGCAGTATCGACCTAAATCAGCCCCAGCATTTT,CASSIDLNQPQHF
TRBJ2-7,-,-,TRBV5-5,TGTGCCAGCAGTACGGACCCTAGACGCGCCCGAGGGGAGCAGTACTTC,CASSTDPRRARGEQYF
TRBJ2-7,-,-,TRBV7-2,TGTGCCAGCAGCACTTCAGGGTTAGCCTACGAGCAGTACTTC,CASSTSGLAYEQYF
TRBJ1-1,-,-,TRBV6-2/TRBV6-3,TGTGCCAGCAGTTCAGGGCCTACTGAAGCTTTCTTT,CASSSGPTEAFF
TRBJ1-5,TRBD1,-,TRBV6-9,TGTGCCAGCAACCCGGGACAGGGGGACAATCAGCCCCAGCATTTT,CASNPGQGDNQPQHF
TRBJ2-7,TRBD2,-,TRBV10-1,TGCGCCAGCAGTGAGTCGAAGGGACTAGACTACGCCGAGCAGTACTTC,CASSESKGLDYAEQYF
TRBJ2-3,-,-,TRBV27,TGTGCCAGCAGTTACGGGGGAGGCACAGATACGCAGTATTTT,CASSYGGGTDTQYF
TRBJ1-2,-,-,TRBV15,TGTGCCACCAGCCCGACAATCTACTATGGCTACACCTTC,CATSPTIYYGYTF
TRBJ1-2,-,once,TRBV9,TGTGCCAGCAGCGCGCAGGGGCAATTGAACTATGGCTACACCTTC,CASSAQGQLNYGYTF
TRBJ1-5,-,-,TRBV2,TGTGCCAGCAGTCAGGAGGGGCCCCAGCATTTT,CASSQEGPQHF
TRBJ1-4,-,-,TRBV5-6,TGTGCCAGCAGCTTATGGGGGCCGGAGGAAAAACTGTTTTTT,CASSLWGPEEKLFF
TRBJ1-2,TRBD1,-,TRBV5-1,TGCGCCAGCAGCTTGGCAGGGACAGGGTCGAATGATGGCTACACCTTC,CASSLAGTGSNDGYTF
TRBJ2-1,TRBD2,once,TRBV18,TGTGCCAGCTCACCTATTTCCGGGGGGGTTGATGAGCAGTTCTTC,CASSPISGGVDEQFF
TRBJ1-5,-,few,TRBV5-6,TGTGCCAGCAGCTCATGGCGGGGGCTCAGCAATCAGCCCCAGCATTTT,CASSSWRGLSNQPQHF